This T cell receptor beta chain was documented in a study of T cells in Graves' hyperthyroidism and ophthalmopathy. V dropped 5 bases and J dropped 2 bases, with 15 bases sitting between them. CDR1 and CDR2 from the germline V gene are SGHTA and FQGTGA. The CDR3 loop spans 15 amino acids. In this sample, this clonotype turned up many times. Its antigen is unidentified. The CDR3 regions of TCR beta were amplified from RNA transcripts. The HTBI primer set served for first-round RT-PCR of the TCR CDR3. Each CDR3 protein is one row after TCRdb ran MiXCR on the multiplex PCR reads. The sample consists of about 660,000 distinct CDR3 sequences, nearly 45% of them appearing once. General study findings and limits: Most clonotypes expanded in the thyroid (above 0.001) were also present in blood.

Uncontrolled infection, other autoimmune disease, pregnancy or lactation excluded patients. Sequencing was carried out using peripheral blood or thyroid tissue (not recorded which). This clonotype was sampled from an adult man with Graves' disease, either hyperthyroidism or ophthalmopathy (not recorded which). The rearrangement joins TRBV7-3 to TRBJ1-1, with TRBD1 as a possible D gene (6 bases). The CDR3 sequence: CASSMTTGGNTEAFF. In DNA, the CDR3 is TGTGCCAGCAGCATGACGACAGGTGGAAACACTGAAGCTTTCTTT.